This is a list of T cell receptor beta chains from one sample in a study of blood T cell repertoires in COVID-19. Clones were read by immunoSEQ multiplex PCR, and TCRdb kept only the in-frame ones, dropping some. The top ten hold nearly 20% of the sample, which has 200,000 to 250,000 clones, about 85% seen once. Material for sequencing was peripheral blood. These receptors all stem from a man younger than 40 with active or convalescent COVID-19. CDR3s include the opening cysteine and the closing phenylalanine or tryptophan. D genes are given only for firm matches. For some rows the clone size is stated as once, few or many, or as a class when expanded; others skip it.

j_call: TRBJ1-2; clone_size: once; d_call: .; v_call: TRBV28; cdr3_nt: TGTGCCAGCTCGGACAGCAACTATGGCTACACCTTC; cdr3_aa: CASSDSNYGYTF
j_call: TRBJ1-1; clone_size: few; d_call: .; v_call: TRBV30; cdr3_nt: TGTGCCTGGCAGGTTGGTTTGGTGGGAGCTTTCTTT; cdr3_aa: CAWQVGLVGAFF
j_call: TRBJ2-4; clone_size: .; d_call: TRBD1; v_call: TRBV19; cdr3_nt: TGTGCCAGTAGCCCGAGGACAGGTCTAGCCAAAAACATTCAGTACTTC; cdr3_aa: CASSPRTGLAKNIQYF
j_call: TRBJ1-2; clone_size: .; d_call: TRBD1; v_call: TRBV7-2; cdr3_nt: TGTGCCAGCAGCTTACTAGGGGACAGGGTCAACTATGGCTACACCTTC; cdr3_aa: CASSLLGDRVNYGYTF
j_call: TRBJ1-2; clone_size: .; d_call: .; v_call: TRBV19; cdr3_nt: TGCTGCGTTCACTGGGGGCCGAACTATGGCTACACCTTC; cdr3_aa: CCVHWGPNYGYTF
j_call: TRBJ2-7; clone_size: .; d_call: TRBD2; v_call: TRBV15; cdr3_nt: TGTGCCACCAGCTTAGGACTAGCGGGGGTCGGCGAGCAGTACTTC; cdr3_aa: CATSLGLAGVGEQYF
j_call: TRBJ2-7; clone_size: .; d_call: TRBD2; v_call: TRBV19; cdr3_nt: TGTGCCAGTAGTTCCGGGACTAGCGGGTATCACGAGCAGTACTTC; cdr3_aa: CASSSGTSGYHEQYF
j_call: TRBJ2-5; clone_size: .; d_call: .; v_call: TRBV5-1; cdr3_nt: TGCGCCAGCAGCCCGAGAGTGGAGACCCAGTACTTC; cdr3_aa: CASSPRVETQYF
j_call: TRBJ2-2; clone_size: once; d_call: .; v_call: TRBV24-1; cdr3_nt: TGTGCCACCAGTGACGCAAAGACAGCGTACACCGGGGAGCTGTTTTTT; cdr3_aa: CATSDAKTAYTGELFF
j_call: TRBJ2-1; clone_size: .; d_call: TRBD2; v_call: TRBV4-3; cdr3_nt: TGCGCCAGCAGCCAAGCATTCGCCGCGGGAGGGTACAATGAGCAGTTCTTC; cdr3_aa: CASSQAFAAGGYNEQFF
j_call: TRBJ2-4; clone_size: .; d_call: .; v_call: TRBV5-6; cdr3_nt: TGTGCCAGCAGCTTGTTAGGGCCGGGGGGCCAGGAAAACATTCAGTACTTC; cdr3_aa: CASSLLGPGGQENIQYF
j_call: TRBJ2-7; clone_size: .; d_call: TRBD1; v_call: TRBV11-3; cdr3_nt: TGTGCCAGCAGCTTAGTGTCCCGGGACAGGGGAGTTAGGGGCTCCTACGAGCAGTACTTC; cdr3_aa: CASSLVSRDRGVRGSYEQYF
j_call: TRBJ1-5; clone_size: .; d_call: TRBD1; v_call: TRBV4-1; cdr3_nt: TGCGCCAGCAGCCAAGGGACAGGGTTCCGGAATCAGCCCCAGCATTTT; cdr3_aa: CASSQGTGFRNQPQHF
j_call: TRBJ2-3; clone_size: .; d_call: TRBD2; v_call: TRBV9; cdr3_nt: TGTGCCAGCAGCCCACCACTAGCGGGGGGAGGTGATACGCAGTATTTT; cdr3_aa: CASSPPLAGGGDTQYF
j_call: TRBJ2-7; clone_size: few; d_call: .; v_call: TRBV2; cdr3_nt: TGTGCCAGCAGTGAATGGAGGGCTGGCGAGCAGTACTTC; cdr3_aa: CASSEWRAGEQYF
j_call: TRBJ2-7; clone_size: .; d_call: .; v_call: TRBV21-1; cdr3_nt: TGTGCCAGCAGCAATAACAGGGGACCTAACGAGCAGTACTTC; cdr3_aa: CASSNNRGPNEQYF
j_call: TRBJ2-6; clone_size: once; d_call: .; v_call: TRBV24-1; cdr3_nt: TGTGCCACCAGTGGGCAGGGGCACTCTGGGGCCAACGTCCTGACTTTC; cdr3_aa: CATSGQGHSGANVLTF
j_call: TRBJ2-1; clone_size: .; d_call: TRBD2; v_call: TRBV4-3; cdr3_nt: TGCGCCAGCAGCCAAGATCGCCGGACTAGCGGGGTTGAGCAGTTCTTC; cdr3_aa: CASSQDRRTSGVEQFF